In its sample, the clone carrying this T cell receptor beta chain was seen many times. Its antigen remains unidentified. The sample originates from a study of regulatory T cells in long-lasting Graves disease. Points from the study as a whole: Sharing of public clonotypes was greater in persistent patients (under 3,000) than in new patients (fewer than 1,000).

Noted time point: persistent/refractory GD, antithyroid drugs over 5 years with positive TRAb. PBMC-extracted RNA yielded the TCR library. Patients came from an endocrinology department in Xi'an, China. For TCR beta, libraries came from iRepertoire HTBI primers and Arm-PCR of CDR3 regions. MiXCR, run by TCRdb on the multiplex PCR reads, gives a single entry per CDR3 protein. The sample consists of roughly 400,000 distinct CDR3 sequences, 20% to 25% of them appearing once. The CDR3 has 13 residues. The V segment lost 7 bases and the J segment 7 bases; nucleotides outside the gene matches: 6. This receptor was identified in a female donor with Graves disease. The chain joins TRBV12-3 or TRBV12-4 to TRBJ1-2, with TRBD1 matching over 10 bases. Sequences were derived from peripheral blood mononuclear cells (PBMCs), sampled when the disease was refractory, from a patient treated with antithyroid drugs. CDR3 bases: TGTGCCAGCACCATGACAGGGGGCAGTGGCTACACCTTC. This gives the protein CASTMTGGSGYTF.